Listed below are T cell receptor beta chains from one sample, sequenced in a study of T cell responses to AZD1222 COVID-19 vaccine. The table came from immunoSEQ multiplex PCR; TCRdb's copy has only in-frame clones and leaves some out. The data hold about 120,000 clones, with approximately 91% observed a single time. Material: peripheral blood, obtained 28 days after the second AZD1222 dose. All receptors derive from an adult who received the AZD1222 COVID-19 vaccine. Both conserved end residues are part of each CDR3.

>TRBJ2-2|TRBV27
CASSLSRGDTGELFF
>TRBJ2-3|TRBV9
CASSVGTQQRNTQYF
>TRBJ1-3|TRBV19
CASTERGGTRNTIYF
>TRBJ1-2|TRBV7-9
CASSFDSYGYTF
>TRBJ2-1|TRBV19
CASSTSGTHNEQFF
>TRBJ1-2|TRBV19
CASSIITGSYGYTF
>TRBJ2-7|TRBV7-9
CASSLGILGTGPIYEQYF
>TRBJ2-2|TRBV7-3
CASSLFPPGELFF
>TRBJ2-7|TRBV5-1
CASSPARYEQYF
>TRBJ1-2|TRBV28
CASSLPGAEDYGYTF
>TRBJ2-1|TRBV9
CASSGTRPDNEQFF
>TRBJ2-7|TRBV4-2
CASSQVGTSGGSSYEQYF
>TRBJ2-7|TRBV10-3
CAIRFGTGGILDEQYF
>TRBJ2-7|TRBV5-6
CASSLGGSGRARYEQYF
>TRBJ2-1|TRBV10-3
CAISTLRTDYNEQFF
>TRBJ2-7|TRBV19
CASSMGLAWEQYF
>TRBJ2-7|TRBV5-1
CASSFRGQDPYEQYF
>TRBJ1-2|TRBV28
CASIRGPGNYGYTF
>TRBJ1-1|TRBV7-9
CASLTVNTEAFF
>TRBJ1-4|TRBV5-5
CASSFRGEKLFF
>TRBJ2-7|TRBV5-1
CASSIAGTGAEQYF
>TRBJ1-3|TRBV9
CASSVEAGASGNTIYF
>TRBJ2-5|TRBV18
CASSPQSEETQYF
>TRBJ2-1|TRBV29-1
CSAEGGSTYNEQFF
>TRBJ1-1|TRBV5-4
CASSSGQGDTEAFF
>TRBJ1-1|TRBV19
CASTDRDRGPEAFF
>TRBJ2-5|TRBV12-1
CASSFPTRDWYF
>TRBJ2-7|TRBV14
CASSQKRAATYEQYF
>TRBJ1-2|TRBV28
CASSLEQGYGYTF
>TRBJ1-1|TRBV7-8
CASSSNSASEAFF
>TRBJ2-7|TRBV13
CASSLGPDAPTYEQYF
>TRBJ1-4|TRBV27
CASRLDRRTEKLFF
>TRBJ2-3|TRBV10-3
CATSGTGTTDTQYF
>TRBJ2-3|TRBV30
CAWSPLGPTDTQYF
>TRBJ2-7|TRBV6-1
CASSEGGTVLEQYF
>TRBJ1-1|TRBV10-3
CAISESGHRPQKMNTEAFF
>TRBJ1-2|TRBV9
CASSAPGTYGYTF
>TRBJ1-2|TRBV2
CASSQGGYGYTF
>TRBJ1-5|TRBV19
CASSIQGARLTSNQPQHF
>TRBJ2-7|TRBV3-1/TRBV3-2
CASRGLPGWEQYF
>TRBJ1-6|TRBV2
CAGQGAGSPLHF
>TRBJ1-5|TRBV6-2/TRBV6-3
CASSRRRGSNQPQHF
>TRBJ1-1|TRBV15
CATSIFPGRNTEAFF
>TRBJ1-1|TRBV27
CASSLGLNTEAFF
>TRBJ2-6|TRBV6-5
CASGSGAAGANVLTF
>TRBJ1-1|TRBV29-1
CSAPDRGPEAFF